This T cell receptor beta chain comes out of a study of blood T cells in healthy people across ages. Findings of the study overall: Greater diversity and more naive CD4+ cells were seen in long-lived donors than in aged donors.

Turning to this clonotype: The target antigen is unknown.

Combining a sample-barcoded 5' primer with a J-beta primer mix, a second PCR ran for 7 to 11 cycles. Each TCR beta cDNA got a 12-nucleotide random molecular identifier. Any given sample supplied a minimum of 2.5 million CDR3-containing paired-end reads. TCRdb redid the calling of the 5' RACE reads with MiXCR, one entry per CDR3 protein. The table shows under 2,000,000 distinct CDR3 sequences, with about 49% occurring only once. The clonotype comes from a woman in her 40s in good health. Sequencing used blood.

Written as DNA, the CDR3 is TGTGCCAGCAGCCAAGGGGGGGCTAGCGGGGCCCCCTCGGACTACGAGCAGTACTTC. Translating it yields CASSQGGASGAPSDYEQYF. The chain links TRBV4-2 to TRBJ2-1, with TRBD2 identical over 9 bases. The better agreement between TRBJ2-7 and the DNA end casts doubt on the J call. The CDR3 totals 19 residues. The germline V gene has CDR1 LGHNA and CDR2 YNFKEQ.